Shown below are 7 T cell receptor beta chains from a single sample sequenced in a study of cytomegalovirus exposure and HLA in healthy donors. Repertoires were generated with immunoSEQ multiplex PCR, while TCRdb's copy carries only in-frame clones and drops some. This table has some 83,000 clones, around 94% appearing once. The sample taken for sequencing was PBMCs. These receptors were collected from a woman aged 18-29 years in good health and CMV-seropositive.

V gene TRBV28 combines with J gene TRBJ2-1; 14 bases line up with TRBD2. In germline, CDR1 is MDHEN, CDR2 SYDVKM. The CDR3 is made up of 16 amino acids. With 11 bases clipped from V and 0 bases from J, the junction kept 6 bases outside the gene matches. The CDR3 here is CAAGGTSGSSYNEQFF. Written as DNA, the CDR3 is TGTGCCGCGGGCGGGACTAGCGGGAGCTCCTACAATGAGCAGTTCTTC.

The CDR3 nucleotides read TGTGCCAGCAGTCCACTCCTATCACCAGCCAAAAACATTCAGTACTTC. This translates into CASSPLLSPAKNIQYF. V and J are TRBV28 and TRBJ2-4; the D is unclear. V was trimmed by 5 bases and J by 0 bases, leaving 14 bases between them. CDR1 and CDR2 from the germline V gene are MDHEN and SYDVKM. The CDR3 spans 16 residues.

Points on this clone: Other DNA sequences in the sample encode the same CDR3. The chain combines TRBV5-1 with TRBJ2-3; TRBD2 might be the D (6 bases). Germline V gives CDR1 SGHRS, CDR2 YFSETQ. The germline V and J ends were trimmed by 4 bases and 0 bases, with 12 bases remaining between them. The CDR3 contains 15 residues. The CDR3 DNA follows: TGCGCCAGCAGCGAGCGGGCGCTCAGCACAGATACGCAGTATTTT. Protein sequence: CASSERALSTDTQYF.

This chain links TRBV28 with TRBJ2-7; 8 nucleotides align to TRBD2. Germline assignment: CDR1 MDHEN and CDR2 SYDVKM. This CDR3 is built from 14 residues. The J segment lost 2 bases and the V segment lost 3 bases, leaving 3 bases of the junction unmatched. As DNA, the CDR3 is TGTGCCAGCAGTTTTCTTAGCGGGGCCTACGAGCAGTACTTC. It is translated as CASSFLSGAYEQYF.

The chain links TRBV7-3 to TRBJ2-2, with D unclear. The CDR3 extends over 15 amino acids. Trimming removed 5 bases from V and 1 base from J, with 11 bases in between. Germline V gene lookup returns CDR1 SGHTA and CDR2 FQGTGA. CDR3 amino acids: CASSRSRGNTGELFF. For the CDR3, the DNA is TGTGCCAGCAGCCGTTCCCGAGGGAACACCGGGGAGCTGTTTTTT.

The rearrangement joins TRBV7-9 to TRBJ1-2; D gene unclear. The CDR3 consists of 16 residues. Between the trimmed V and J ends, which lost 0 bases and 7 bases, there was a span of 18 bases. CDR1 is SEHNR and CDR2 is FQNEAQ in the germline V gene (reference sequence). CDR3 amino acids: CASSLAGGGLFGGYTF. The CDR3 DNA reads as TGTGCCAGCAGCTTAGCAGGAGGCGGTCTATTTGGTGGCTACACCTTC.

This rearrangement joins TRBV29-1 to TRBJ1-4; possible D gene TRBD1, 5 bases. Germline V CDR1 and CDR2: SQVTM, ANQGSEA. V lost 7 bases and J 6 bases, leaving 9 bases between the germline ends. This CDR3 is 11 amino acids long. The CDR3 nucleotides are TGCAGCGCGCAGGGTGATGAAAAACTGTTTTTT. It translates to CSAQGDEKLFF.